Below, 24 T cell receptor beta chains from the same sample are listed, as sequenced in a study of cytomegalovirus exposure and HLA in healthy donors. The PCR used 60 Vbeta and 13 Jbeta primers. Assay: immunoSEQ multiplex PCR; the TCRdb copy retains only in-frame clones and omits some. The sample shows some 170,000 clones, 65% to 85% of them seen only once. The sequenced sample was PBMCs. All receptors come from a man between 60 and 70 years old in good health and CMV-seronegative.

This clone was seen once. The chain combines TRBV28 with TRBJ1-1; a weak D match, TRBD1 (5 bases). CDR3 length equals 19 residues. V shed 8 bases and J shed 0 bases, with 28 bases lying between them. Germline CDR1 MDHEN, CDR2 SYDVKM. The CDR3 DNA sequence: TGTGCCAGCCGTATGACCAGACGGACACTTCCGTCAATGAACACTGAAGCTTTCTTT. Protein product: CASRMTRRTLPSMNTEAFF.

This chain connects TRBV4-1 to TRBJ2-2; TRBD2 agrees at 8 bases. CDR1 and CDR2 (germline): MGHRA, YSYEKL. V lost 2 bases and J lost 0; bases outside the gene matches: 11. The CDR3 has 19 amino acids. CDR3 residues: CASSQLVGSGNANTGELFF. CDR3 nucleotide sequence: TGCGCCAGCAGCCAACTGGTGGGTAGCGGGAATGCGAACACCGGGGAGCTGTTTTTT.

The chain recombines TRBV5-1 with TRBJ2-2, with D perhaps matching TRBD1 (5 bases). There are 17 residues in the CDR3. V lost 0 bases, J lost 5 bases, and 17 bases lay in between. The germline V gene has CDR1 SGHRS and CDR2 YFSETQ. The CDR3: CASSLARQDISTGELFF. CDR3 DNA: TGCGCCAGCAGCTTGGCCCGTCAGGACATTTCAACCGGGGAGCTGTTTTTT.

The chain recombines TRBV5-6 with TRBJ2-6; 9 bases fit TRBD2. The CDR3 spans 18 residues. Germline CDR1 and CDR2: SGHDT and YYEEEE. Trimming cost V 1 base and J 1 base; bases outside gene matches: 6. CDR3 protein: CASSLLREGQSGANVLTF. The CDR3 coding sequence is TGTGCCAGCAGCTTGTTGCGGGAGGGTCAATCTGGGGCCAACGTCCTGACTTTC.

This clone was counted only a few times. The chain couples TRBV18 to TRBJ1-1; D remains unclear. The CDR3 covers 16 residues. CDR1 is KGHSH, CDR2 LQKENI, per germline. Trimming removed 1 base from V and 3 bases from J, with 15 bases in between. CDR3 protein: CASSPRRATADTEAFF. DNA of the CDR3: TGTGCCAGCTCACCACGAAGGGCCACAGCGGACACTGAAGCTTTCTTT.

This sequence joins TRBV7-9 and TRBJ1-1; D call uncertain. The CDR3 sequence is 13 residues long. The V and J ends lost 3 bases and 1 base respectively, with 6 bases between them. Germline CDR1 and CDR2: SEHNR and FQNEAQ (reference sequence). CDR3 region: CASSFEQNTEAFF. For the CDR3, the DNA is TGTGCCAGCAGCTTTGAACAGAACACTGAAGCTTTCTTT.

This clone appeared a few times. The chain joins TRBV7-8 to TRBJ1-4; TRBD1 is a possible D gene (6 bases). The CDR3 sequence is 15 residues long. Germline values: CDR1 SGHVS, CDR2 FQNEAQ. V shed 4 bases and J shed 4 bases, with 13 bases lying between them. The CDR3 sequence: CASSSRQAINEKLFF. The CDR3 DNA reads as TGTGCCAGCAGCTCGAGACAGGCGATTAATGAAAAACTGTTTTTT.

On this clone: The junction shows a germline mismatch at one end, possibly a read error. The genes are TRBV28 and TRBJ1-1; the D is unclear. The germline V gene encodes CDR1 MDHEN and CDR2 SYDVKM. The CDR3 covers 14 residues. CDR3 DNA: TGTGCCAGCGGTTTCCCGCGTATGAACACTGAAGCTTTCTTT. This codes for CASGFPRMNTEAFF.

V and J are TRBV9 and TRBJ2-5; D might be TRBD2 (6 bases). Germline V CDR1 and CDR2: SGDLS, YYNGEE. The V gene lost 0 bases and the J gene lost 10 bases, with 16 bases spanning the gap. The CDR3 has 14 residues. CDR3 region: CASSVVGLQGIQYF. The CDR3 DNA is TGTGCCAGCAGCGTAGTGGGACTCCAAGGCATCCAGTACTTC.

Turning to this clone: Other nucleotide sequences in the sample specify the same CDR3. The rearrangement links TRBV7-2 to TRBJ1-5; possible D gene TRBD1, 6 bases. The CDR3 runs to 15 residues. Trimming left V 1 base short and J 2 bases short, with 9 bases between. In germline, CDR1 is SGHTA, CDR2 FQGNSA. The CDR3 region is CASSLEQGGNQPQHF. The DNA for the CDR3 is TGTGCCAGCAGCTTAGAACAGGGCGGCAATCAGCCCCAGCATTTT.

This clone showed up just once. This sequence joins TRBV19 and TRBJ2-2; TRBD2 matches at 10 bases. Germline CDR1 LNHDA, CDR2 SQIVND (reference sequence). The CDR3 is 16 amino acids. V lost 3 bases and J lost 2; bases outside the gene matches: 3. In DNA form, the CDR3 reads TGTGCCAGTAGTATTCAACTAGCGGGAAACACCGGGGAGCTGTTTTTT. Translation gives CASSIQLAGNTGELFF.

This clone was seen a single time. The chain recombines TRBV7-8 with TRBJ2-7; maybe TRBD2 (6 bases). Trimming cost V 1 base and J 3 bases, with 10 bases left between them. The CDR3 is made up of 14 amino acids. Germline assignment: CDR1 SGHVS and CDR2 FQNEAQ. CDR3 DNA: TGTGCCAGCAGCTTAGGGACTACAAGCTACGAGCAGTACTTC. Protein: CASSLGTTSYEQYF.

The gene calls are TRBV27 and TRBJ2-7; 9 positions match TRBD2. Germline V lookup: CDR1 MNHEY, CDR2 SMNVEV (reference sequence). CDR3 length: 15 amino acids. Trimming took 2 bases from V and 5 from J; bases not matched to a gene: 7. DNA for the CDR3: TGTGCCAGCAGTTTAGCGAGGGCTAGCGGGAACGAGCAGTACTTC. Encoded protein: CASSLARASGNEQYF.

The chain carries TRBV18 and TRBJ2-7; 8 bases are shared with TRBD2. The CDR3 is 16 residues long. Germline lookup yields CDR1 KGHSH and CDR2 LQKENI. The V gene end was trimmed by 7 bases and the J gene end by 5 bases; junction bases not matched to a gene: 16. CDR3 sequence (DNA): TGTGCCAGCTTACCGGGTTTAACGGGAGGGCCCCACGAGCAGTACTTC. Translated: CASLPGLTGGPHEQYF.

J is TRBJ1-4 and V is TRBV5-1; possible D gene TRBD1, 5 bases. The CDR3 totals 14 residues. Between the trimmed V and J ends, which lost 0 bases and 7 bases, there was a span of 10 bases. The germline gives CDR1 SGHRS, CDR2 YFSETQ. Here the CDR3 reads CASSLGRDGEKLFF. DNA of the CDR3: TGCGCCAGCAGCTTGGGCAGGGATGGTGAAAAACTGTTTTTT.

This chain connects TRBV29-1 to TRBJ2-3; 7 bases line up with TRBD1. The germline V gene has CDR1 SQVTM and CDR2 ANQGSEA. This CDR3 has 13 residues. V lost 6 bases, J lost 5 bases, and 8 bases stayed unmatched. CDR3 in amino acids: CSVIPQGVDTQYF. In DNA form, the CDR3 reads TGCAGCGTCATACCGCAGGGGGTAGATACGCAGTATTTT.

This chain uses TRBV15 with TRBJ1-2; 8 nucleotides match TRBD1. CDR1 and CDR2 (germline): LNHNV, YYDKDF (reference sequence). The CDR3 spans 15 residues. V was pared by 4 bases and J by 2 bases, with 6 bases of the junction left unmatched. In DNA, the CDR3 is TGTGCCACCAGCAATTGGGACAGGAAAAACTATGGCTACACCTTC. Translating it yields CATSNWDRKNYGYTF.

The rearrangement links TRBV7-9 to TRBJ1-1, with a tentative D call TRBD1 (5 bases). V dropped 2 bases and J dropped 4 bases, with 11 bases sitting between them. Germline V gives CDR1 SEHNR, CDR2 FQNEAQ (reference sequence). The CDR3 length is 14 residues. CDR3 amino acids: CASSLHGGSTEAFF. In DNA form, the CDR3 reads TGTGCCAGCAGCTTACACGGGGGTAGCACTGAAGCTTTCTTT. Full variable domain (remainder filled in from reference TRBV7-9 and TRBJ1-1): DTGVSQNPRHKITKRGQNVTFRCDPISEHNRLYWYRQTLGQGPEFLTYFQNEAQLEKSRLLSDRFSAERPKGSFSTLEIQRTEQGDSAMYLCASSLHGGSTEAFFGQGTRLTVV.

A few counts support this clone. The chain has TRBV5-6 and TRBJ1-2; 7 bases align to TRBD1. V lost 4 bases and J lost 8; bases outside the gene matches: 8. Germline CDR1 and CDR2: SGHDT and YYEEEE. The CDR3 covers 13 residues. The CDR3 nucleotides read TGTGCCAGCAGCAGCACAGGGGACGGCGGCTACACCTTC. This codes for CASSSTGDGGYTF.

The chain uses TRBV6-1 and TRBJ2-7; a weak D match, TRBD2 (6 bases). Germline lookup yields CDR1 MNHNS and CDR2 SASEGT. The CDR3 loop spans 15 amino acids. V dropped 4 bases and J dropped 2 bases, with 15 bases sitting between them. The CDR3 bases are TGTGCCAGCAGTGTAGACTTTCCGGGAGCCTACGAGCAGTACTTC. It specifies CASSVDFPGAYEQYF.

V gene TRBV12-5 combines with J gene TRBJ2-1; 12 bases map to TRBD2. This CDR3 is 15 amino acids long. The V and J ends lost 6 bases and 8 bases, in that order; junction bases with no gene match: 8. From germline, CDR1 is LGHNT and CDR2 FRNRAP. The CDR3 region is CASGQLAGGLDEQFF. Here the CDR3 DNA reads TGTGCTAGTGGACAGCTAGCGGGAGGGTTAGATGAGCAGTTCTTC.

The chain has TRBV6-1 and TRBJ2-2, with 7 positions matching TRBD2. With V trimmed by 7 bases and J by 6 bases, 8 bases remained unmatched. The CDR3 loop spans 14 amino acids. CDR1 MNHNS and CDR2 SASEGT come from the germline V gene. The CDR3 DNA reads as TGTGCCAGCATAGGCGGGAGTCTGGCCGGGGAGCTGTTTTTT. Amino acid sequence: CASIGGSLAGELFF.

The chain recombines TRBV4-3 with TRBJ1-2; no firm D call. CDR1 and CDR2 from the germline V gene are LGHNA and YSLEER. Trimming stripped 0 bases from V and 8 bases from J, with 10 bases between. This CDR3 has 13 amino acids. CDR3 sequence reads: CASSQDSGVGYTF. CDR3 DNA: TGCGCCAGCAGCCAAGATTCCGGGGTCGGCTACACCTTC.

The chain joins TRBV2 to TRBJ1-2; 11 nucleotides match TRBD1. J was trimmed by 7 bases and V by 6 bases; bases with no gene match: 16. Per germline, CDR1 SNHLY and CDR2 FYNNEI. This CDR3 region has 17 residues. The CDR3 loop reads CASSLPGTGGGFSGYTF. CDR3 DNA sequence: TGTGCCAGCAGCCTCCCCGGGACAGGGGGGGGGTTTAGTGGCTACACCTTC.